The rows below give T cell receptor beta chains drawn from one sample of a study of Ad26.COV2.S vaccination and SARS-CoV-2 variants. Some clones are missing from TCRdb's copy, which holds only in-frame ones; the method was immunoSEQ multiplex PCR. The sample yields almost 400,000 clones, about 88% seen once. The input for sequencing was peripheral blood, taken in a trial of Ad26.COV2.S vaccine versus placebo. All receptors derive from a person aged 18-65 years who received the Ad26.COV2.S COVID-19 vaccine or a placebo. Each CDR3 is given with its conserved first and last residue. D genes are given only for firm matches. Only some rows state a clone size, as once, few, many or a class for expanded clones.

v_call,j_call,d_call,clone_size,cdr3_length,cdr3_aa,cdr3_nt
TRBV11-3,TRBJ2-7,TRBD2,-,15,CASSPRLAGADEQYF,TGTGCCAGCAGCCCCCGACTAGCGGGAGCCGACGAGCAGTACTTC
TRBV29-1,TRBJ1-5,TRBD1,few,13,CSVTGGAGQPQHF,TGCAGCGTGACAGGGGGCGCCGGTCAGCCCCAGCATTTT
TRBV7-3,TRBJ2-3,-,-,12,CASSQGTDTQYF,TGTGCCAGCAGCCAAGGCACAGATACGCAGTATTTT
TRBV5-1,TRBJ2-3,-,once,15,CASSLAGDSTDTQYF,TGCGCCAGCAGCTTGGCGGGAGACAGCACAGATACGCAGTATTTT
TRBV29-1,TRBJ2-7,TRBD2,-,13,CSVERGRAGEQYF,TGCAGCGTTGAACGCGGGAGGGCCGGCGAGCAGTACTTC
TRBV19,TRBJ1-1,-,few,12,CASSMGNTEAFF,TGTGCCAGTAGTATGGGGAACACTGAAGCTTTCTTT
TRBV6-5,TRBJ1-2,-,-,15,CASSYSFGSGDGYTF,TGTGCCAGCAGTTATTCCTTTGGGAGTGGGGATGGCTACACCTTC
TRBV5-1,TRBJ1-1,-,-,16,CASSPGLTPGGTEAFF,TGCGCCAGCAGCCCCGGACTTACCCCGGGGGGCACTGAAGCTTTCTTT
TRBV10-3,TRBJ2-7,TRBD2,-,17,CAISTGTSGRTAYEQYF,TGTGCCATCAGTACCGGGACTAGCGGGAGAACAGCCTACGAGCAGTACTTC
TRBV3-1/TRBV3-2,TRBJ1-3,-,few,11,CASSPGGTIYF,TGTGCCAGCAGCCCCGGGGGCACCATATATTTT
TRBV5-6,TRBJ1-1,-,-,15,CASSLSRVLNTEAFF,TGTGCCAGCAGCTTGTCTCGGGTCTTGAACACTGAAGCTTTCTTT
TRBV10-2,TRBJ2-1,TRBD1,-,15,CASRSGTGVYNEQFF,TGCGCCAGCAGATCCGGGACAGGGGTCTACAATGAGCAGTTCTTC
TRBV14,TRBJ1-1,-,-,15,CASTRRGWWSTEAFF,TGTGCCAGCACCCGAAGGGGTTGGTGGAGCACTGAAGCTTTCTTT
TRBV30,TRBJ2-6,-,-,16,CAWSVSPGQGANVLTF,TGTGCCTGGAGTGTATCCCCCGGACAGGGGGCCAACGTCCTGACTTTC
TRBV20-1,TRBJ2-1,TRBD2,-,14,CSASRGGNFNEQFF,TGCAGTGCTAGTCGCGGGGGTAATTTCAATGAGCAGTTCTTC
TRBV6-2/TRBV6-3,TRBJ1-4,-,-,14,CASSWRTAGEKLFF,TGTGCCAGCAGTTGGCGGACAGCGGGTGAAAAACTGTTTTTT
TRBV6-5,TRBJ1-5,-,-,14,CASSYPEKGQPQHF,TGTGCCAGCAGTTACCCGGAAAAGGGTCAGCCCCAGCATTTT
TRBV4-2,TRBJ2-3,TRBD2,-,17,CASSQGVAGGLGDTQYF,TGTGCCAGCAGCCAAGGGGTAGCGGGAGGATTGGGGGATACGCAGTATTTT
TRBV7-9,TRBJ1-1,TRBD1,-,13,CASRTGAATEAFF,TGTGCCAGCAGGACAGGGGCGGCCACTGAAGCTTTCTTT
TRBV5-1,TRBJ2-3,-,-,14,CASSIRNGADTQYF,TGCGCCAGCAGCATTAGAAACGGAGCAGATACGCAGTATTTT
TRBV5-1,TRBJ1-1,-,-,13,CASSFEGVTEAFF,TGCGCCAGCAGTTTTGAGGGTGTCACTGAAGCTTTCTTT
TRBV5-1,TRBJ2-7,-,once,11,CASSPTYEQYF,TGCGCCAGCAGCCCCACCTACGAGCAGTACTTC
TRBV9,TRBJ1-2,-,-,10,CASSGMGYTF,TGTGCCAGCAGCGGAATGGGCTACACCTTC
TRBV9,TRBJ2-7,TRBD2,-,14,CASSAGTKFSEQYF,TGTGCCAGCAGCGCCGGGACTAAATTCTCCGAGCAGTACTTC
TRBV6-5,TRBJ2-7,TRBD1,once,15,CASSSPGQGRYEQYF,TGTGCCAGCAGTTCACCCGGACAGGGACGCTACGAGCAGTACTTC
TRBV28,TRBJ1-6,-,-,12,CASRVFNSPLHF,TGTGCCAGCCGGGTCTTTAATTCACCCCTCCACTTT
TRBV28,TRBJ2-7,TRBD1,-,14,CASSLPGTVGEQYF,TGTGCCAGCAGTTTACCCGGGACAGTTGGGGAGCAGTACTTC
TRBV19,TRBJ2-1,-,-,17,CASSPDGQTNSYNEQFF,TGTGCCAGTAGTCCCGATGGACAGACCAACTCCTACAATGAGCAGTTCTTC
TRBV2,TRBJ2-7,-,-,12,CAGRGVDYEQYF,TGTGCCGGTAGGGGGGTGGACTACGAGCAGTACTTC
TRBV2,TRBJ2-6,-,-,15,CASSEEGDGANVLTF,TGTGCCAGCAGTGAAGAAGGAGACGGGGCCAACGTCCTGACTTTC
TRBV7-2,TRBJ2-2,TRBD2,-,14,CASSFKRGSGELFF,TGTGCCAGCAGCTTTAAGCGGGGGAGCGGGGAGCTGTTTTTT
TRBV5-5,TRBJ1-4,TRBD1,-,14,CASSDGQGSEKLFF,TGTGCCAGCAGCGACGGACAGGGTAGTGAAAAACTGTTTTTT
TRBV5-1,TRBJ2-2,-,-,15,CASSGTGLFTGELFF,TGCGCCAGCAGCGGGACGGGACTCTTCACCGGGGAGCTGTTTTTT
TRBV11-2,TRBJ1-1,-,-,13,CASSPSRGTEAFF,TGTGCCAGCAGCCCGAGTCGGGGCACTGAAGCTTTCTTT
TRBV20-1,TRBJ1-3,-,-,14,CSASVSISGNTIYF,TGCAGTGCTAGTGTGTCCATATCTGGAAACACCATATATTTT
TRBV28,TRBJ1-6,-,once,12,CASSLAQLPLHF,TGTGCCAGCAGTTTAGCACAGCTTCCCCTCCACTTT
TRBV25-1,TRBJ1-6,-,-,16,CASSVLDSAFNSPLHF,TGTGCCAGCAGTGTATTGGACAGCGCCTTTAATTCACCCCTCCACTTT
TRBV10-2,TRBJ2-7,-,-,12,CASSEGDYEQYF,TGCGCCAGCAGTGAAGGCGACTACGAGCAGTACTTC
TRBV7-9,TRBJ1-1,-,-,13,CASSLDPNTEAFF,TGTGCCAGCAGCTTAGACCCGAACACTGAAGCTTTCTTT
TRBV27,TRBJ2-7,TRBD1,-,14,CASSKQGAWDEQYF,TGTGCCAGCAGTAAACAGGGGGCCTGGGACGAGCAGTACTTC
TRBV9,TRBJ2-3,TRBD2,-,16,CASSVGTSGSSDTQYF,TGTGCCAGCAGCGTAGGGACTAGCGGGAGCTCGGATACGCAGTATTTT
TRBV30,TRBJ2-7,-,-,11,CAWSLSYEQYF,TGTGCCTGGAGCCTCTCCTACGAGCAGTACTTC
TRBV13,TRBJ1-1,-,-,18,CASSRMGRGTRGNTEAFF,TGTGCCAGCAGCCGAATGGGGCGGGGGACCCGAGGGAACACTGAAGCTTTCTTT
TRBV6-1,TRBJ2-7,-,-,13,CASSEVGAAGQYF,TGTGCCAGCAGTGAGGTCGGAGCGGCGGGGCAGTACTTC
TRBV2,TRBJ2-5,TRBD1,-,13,CASMGQGKETQYF,TGTGCCAGCATGGGACAGGGGAAAGAGACCCAGTACTTC
TRBV5-1,TRBJ2-3,TRBD2,-,15,CASSFSGLEADTQYF,TGCGCCAGCAGCTTCTCCGGACTAGAAGCAGATACGCAGTATTTT
TRBV6-2/TRBV6-3,TRBJ2-5,-,-,12,CASSKVQETQYF,TGTGCCAGCAGTAAAGTGCAAGAGACCCAGTACTTC
TRBV6-6,TRBJ2-1,-,-,14,CATKPLRQGGEQFF,TGTGCCACCAAACCCCTAAGGCAGGGTGGTGAGCAGTTCTTC
TRBV3-1/TRBV3-2,TRBJ1-5,-,-,18,CASSHGSGQGLGAQPQHF,TGTGCCAGCAGCCACGGTTCAGGGCAGGGACTTGGAGCTCAGCCCCAGCATTTT
TRBV7-9,TRBJ2-5,-,-,15,CASSLDQGRTETQYF,TGTGCCAGCAGCTTAGATCAGGGTCGAACTGAGACCCAGTACTTC
TRBV13,TRBJ2-4,-,-,16,CASSLGNNQEKNIQYF,TGTGCCAGCAGCTTAGGTAACAACCAAGAAAAAAACATTCAGTACTTC
TRBV2,TRBJ1-6,TRBD1,-,16,CANSEETGAMNSPLHF,TGTGCCAACAGTGAAGAAACAGGGGCGATGAATTCACCCCTCCACTTT
TRBV18,TRBJ2-2,-,-,16,CASSDQAGTNTGELFF,TGTGCCAGCTCAGATCAAGCAGGAACGAACACCGGGGAGCTGTTTTTT
TRBV7-9,TRBJ2-1,TRBD2,-,16,CASSPAAGRAFNEQFF,TGTGCCAGCAGCCCAGCTGCCGGGAGGGCCTTCAATGAGCAGTTCTTC
TRBV4-1,TRBJ1-4,-,-,15,CASSQDTGRGEKLFF,TGCGCCAGCAGCCAAGATACAGGAAGGGGTGAAAAACTGTTTTTT